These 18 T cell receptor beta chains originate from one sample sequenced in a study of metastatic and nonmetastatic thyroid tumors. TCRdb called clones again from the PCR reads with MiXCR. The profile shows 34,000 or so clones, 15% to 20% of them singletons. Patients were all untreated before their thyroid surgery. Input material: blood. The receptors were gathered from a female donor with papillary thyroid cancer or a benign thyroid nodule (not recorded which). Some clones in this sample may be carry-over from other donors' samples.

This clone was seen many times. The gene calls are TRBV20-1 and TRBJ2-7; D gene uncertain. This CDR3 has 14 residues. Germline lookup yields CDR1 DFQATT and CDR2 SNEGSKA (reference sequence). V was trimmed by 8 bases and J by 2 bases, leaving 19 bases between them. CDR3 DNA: TGCAGTACGAGGCCCGCGTATAAAACCTACGAGCAGTACTTC. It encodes CSTRPAYKTYEQYF.

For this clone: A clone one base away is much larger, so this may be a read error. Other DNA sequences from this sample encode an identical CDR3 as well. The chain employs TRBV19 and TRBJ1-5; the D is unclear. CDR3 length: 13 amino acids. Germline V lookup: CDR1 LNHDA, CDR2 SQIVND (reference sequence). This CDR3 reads CASSLRSNQPQHF. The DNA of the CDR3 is TGTGCCAGTAGTCTGAGGAGCAACCAGCCCCAGCATTTT.

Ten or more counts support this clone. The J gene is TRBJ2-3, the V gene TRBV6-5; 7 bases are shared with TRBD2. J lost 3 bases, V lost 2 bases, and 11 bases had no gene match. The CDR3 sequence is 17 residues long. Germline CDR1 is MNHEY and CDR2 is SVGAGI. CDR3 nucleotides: TGTGCCAGCAGTTACCGCGGACTAGGGAGGAGAACAGATACGCAGTATTTT. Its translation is CASSYRGLGRRTDTQYF.

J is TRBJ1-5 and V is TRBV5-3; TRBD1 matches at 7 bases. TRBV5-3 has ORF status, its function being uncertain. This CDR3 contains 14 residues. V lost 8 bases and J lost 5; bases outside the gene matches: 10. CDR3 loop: CASGLGQGDQPQHF. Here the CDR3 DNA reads TGTGCCAGTGGCTTGGGGCAGGGGGATCAGCCCCAGCATTTT.

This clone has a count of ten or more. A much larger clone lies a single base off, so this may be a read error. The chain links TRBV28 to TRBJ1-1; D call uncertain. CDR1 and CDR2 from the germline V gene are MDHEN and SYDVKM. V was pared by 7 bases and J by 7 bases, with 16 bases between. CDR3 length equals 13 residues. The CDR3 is CASTDPSRGEAFF. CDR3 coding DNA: TGTGCCAGCACCGATCCCTCCCGCGGTGAAGCTTTCTTT.

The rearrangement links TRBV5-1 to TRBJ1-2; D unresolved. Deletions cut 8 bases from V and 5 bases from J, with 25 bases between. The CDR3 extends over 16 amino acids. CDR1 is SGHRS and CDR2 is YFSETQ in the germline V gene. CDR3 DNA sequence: TGCGCCAGGAGGCCCCCTTTTACTGGTGGGGTATATGGCTACACCTTC. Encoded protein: CARRPPFTGGVYGYTF.

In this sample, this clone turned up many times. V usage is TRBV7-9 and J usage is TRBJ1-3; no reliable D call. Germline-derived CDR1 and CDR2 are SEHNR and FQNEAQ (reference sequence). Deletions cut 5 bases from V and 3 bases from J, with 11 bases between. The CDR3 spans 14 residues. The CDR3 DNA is TGTGCCAGCAGCATCGGGATGGATGGAAACACCATATATTTT. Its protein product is CASSIGMDGNTIYF. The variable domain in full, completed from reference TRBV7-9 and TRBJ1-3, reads DTGVSQNPRHKITKRGQNVTFRCDPISEHNRLYWYRQTLGQGPEFLTYFQNEAQLEKSRLLSDRFSAERPKGSFSTLEIQRTEQGDSAMYLCASSIGMDGNTIYFGEGSWLTVV.

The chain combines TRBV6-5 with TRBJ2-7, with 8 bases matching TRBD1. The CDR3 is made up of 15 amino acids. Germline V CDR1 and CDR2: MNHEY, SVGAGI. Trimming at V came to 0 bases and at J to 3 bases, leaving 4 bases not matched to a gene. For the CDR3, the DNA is TGTGCCAGCAGTTACTCGGGACAGGTTCGCTACGAGCAGTACTTC. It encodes CASSYSGQVRYEQYF.

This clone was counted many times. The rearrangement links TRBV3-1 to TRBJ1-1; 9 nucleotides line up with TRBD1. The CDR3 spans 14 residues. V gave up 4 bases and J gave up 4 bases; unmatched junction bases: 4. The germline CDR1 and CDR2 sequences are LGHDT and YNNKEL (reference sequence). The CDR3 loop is CASSPGQGSTEAFF. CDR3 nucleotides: TGTGCCAGCAGCCCTGGACAGGGGAGCACTGAAGCTTTCTTT.

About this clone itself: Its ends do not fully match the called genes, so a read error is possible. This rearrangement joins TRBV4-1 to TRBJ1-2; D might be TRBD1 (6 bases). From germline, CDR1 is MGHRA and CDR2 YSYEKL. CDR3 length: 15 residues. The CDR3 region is CASSQAGGENYDYTF. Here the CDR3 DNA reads TGCGCCAGCAGCCAAGCCGGGGGCGAAAACTATGACTACACCTTC.

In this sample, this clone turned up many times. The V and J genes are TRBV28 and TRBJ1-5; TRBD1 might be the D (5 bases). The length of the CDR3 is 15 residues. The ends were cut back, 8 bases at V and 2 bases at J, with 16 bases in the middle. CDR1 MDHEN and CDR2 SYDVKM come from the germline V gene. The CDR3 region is CASLPQGVGNQPQHF. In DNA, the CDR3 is TGTGCCAGCCTCCCCCAGGGTGTTGGCAATCAGCCCCAGCATTTT.

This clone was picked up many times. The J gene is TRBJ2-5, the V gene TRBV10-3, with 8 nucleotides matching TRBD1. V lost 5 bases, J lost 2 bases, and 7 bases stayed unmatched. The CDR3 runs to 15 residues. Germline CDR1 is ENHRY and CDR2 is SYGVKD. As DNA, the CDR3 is TGTGCCATCAGTTCAGGACAGGGCGGGCAAGAGACCCAGTACTTC. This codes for CAISSGQGGQETQYF.

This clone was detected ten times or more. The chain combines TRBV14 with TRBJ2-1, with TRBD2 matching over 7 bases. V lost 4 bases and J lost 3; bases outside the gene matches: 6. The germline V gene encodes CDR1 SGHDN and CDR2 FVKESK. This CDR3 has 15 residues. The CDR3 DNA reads TGTGCCAGCAGCCCCTTAGCGGGCAACTACAATGAGCAGTTCTTC. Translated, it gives CASSPLAGNYNEQFF.

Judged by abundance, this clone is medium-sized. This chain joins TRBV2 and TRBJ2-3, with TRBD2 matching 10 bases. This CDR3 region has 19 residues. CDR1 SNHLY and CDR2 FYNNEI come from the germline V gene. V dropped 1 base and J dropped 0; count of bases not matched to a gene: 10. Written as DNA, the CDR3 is TGTGCCAGCAGTGAAGACCCAGCGGGGGGGTACTCTAGCACAGATACGCAGTATTTT. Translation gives CASSEDPAGGYSSTDTQYF.

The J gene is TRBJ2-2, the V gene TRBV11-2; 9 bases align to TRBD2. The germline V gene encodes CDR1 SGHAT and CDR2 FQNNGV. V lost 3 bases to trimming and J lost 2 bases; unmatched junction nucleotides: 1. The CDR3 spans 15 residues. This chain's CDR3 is CASSLTSGNTGELFF. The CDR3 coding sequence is TGTGCCAGCAGCTTGACTAGCGGTAACACCGGGGAGCTGTTTTTT.

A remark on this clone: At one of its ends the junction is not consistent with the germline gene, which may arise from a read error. The CDR3 here is CTSSFGTGLTYEQYF. In nucleotides, the CDR3 is TGTACCAGCAGTTTCGGGACAGGACTCACCTACGAGCAGTACTTC. The chain joins TRBV12-3 or TRBV12-4 to TRBJ2-7; 8 bases fit TRBD1. This CDR3 spans 15 amino acids.

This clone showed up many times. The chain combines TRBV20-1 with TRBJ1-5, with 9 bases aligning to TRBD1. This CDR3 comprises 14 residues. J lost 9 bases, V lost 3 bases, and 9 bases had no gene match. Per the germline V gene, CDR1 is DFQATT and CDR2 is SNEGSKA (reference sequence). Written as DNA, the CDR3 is TGCAGTGCTAGCACAGGGGGCGAATCTCCGCCCCAGCATTTT. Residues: CSASTGGESPPQHF.

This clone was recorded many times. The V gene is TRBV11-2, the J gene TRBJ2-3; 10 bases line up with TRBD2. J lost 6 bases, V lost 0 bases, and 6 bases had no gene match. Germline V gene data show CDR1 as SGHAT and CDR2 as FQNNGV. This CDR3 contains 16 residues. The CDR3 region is CASSLERLAGADTQYF. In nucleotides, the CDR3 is TGTGCCAGCAGCTTAGAGCGGCTAGCGGGAGCTGATACGCAGTATTTT.